Listed below are T cell receptor beta chains from one sample, sequenced in a study of T-cell memory formation after mild COVID-19. TCRdb used MiXCR to reprocess the 5' RACE reads, holding one entry per CDR3 protein. The sample holds 25,000 to 35,000 distinct CDR3 sequences, around 21% seen once. Sequenced: PBMCs or a T cell subset sorted from them (not recorded which). The receptors shown here come from an adult who had mild COVID-19 (a few samples of this study predate the infection). Cell type and time point are not known. The CDR3 runs from the conserved cysteine through the conserved F or W. D genes are given only for firm matches. The size field is filled for only some rows; it gives once, few, many or a size class.

.,TRBJ1-1,TRBV5-1,many,CASSLTTSMNTEAFF,TGCGCCAGCAGCTTGACAACCTCCATGAACACTGAAGCTTTCTTT
TRBD2,TRBJ2-7,TRBV10-3,many,CAIRSGSGGHSYEQYF,TGTGCCATCAGGAGCGGGAGCGGGGGCCACTCCTACGAGCAGTACTTC
TRBD2,TRBJ2-1,TRBV4-3,.,CASSQDRTSGSYNEQFF,TGCGCCAGCAGCCAAGATCGGACTAGCGGGTCCTACAATGAGCAGTTCTTC
.,TRBJ1-1,TRBV9,once,CASSVTGQKNTEAFF,TGTGCCAGCAGCGTAACGGGACAAAAGAACACTGAAGCTTTCTTT
TRBD2,TRBJ2-3,TRBV11-3,.,CASSHRGVGADTQYF,TGTGCCAGCAGCCACCGGGGGGTTGGGGCAGATACGCAGTATTTT
TRBD2,TRBJ2-3,TRBV7-6,many,CASSLGLAGSSTDTQYF,TGTGCCAGCAGCTTGGGACTAGCGGGGTCCAGCACAGATACGCAGTATTTT
.,TRBJ1-2,TRBV4-3,.,CASSPGRGSNYGYTF,TGCGCCAGCAGCCCGGGGCGGGGGAGTAACTATGGCTACACCTTC
.,TRBJ2-7,TRBV7-2,many,CASSLLGVYYEQYF,TGTGCCAGCAGCTTACTTGGCGTCTACTACGAGCAGTACTTC
.,TRBJ1-1,TRBV20-1,.,CSARDLWQPNTEAFF,TGCAGTGCTAGAGATTTGTGGCAGCCGAACACTGAAGCTTTCTTT
.,TRBJ2-2,TRBV29-1,.,CSVRLMNTGELFF,TGCAGCGTTCGACTGATGAACACCGGGGAGCTGTTTTTT
TRBD2,TRBJ2-5,TRBV18,many,CASSLNQLAAEETQYF,TGTGCCAGCTCACTTAATCAACTAGCGGCGGAGGAGACCCAGTACTTC
TRBD1,TRBJ2-7,TRBV5-1,many,CASSHSGTDPYEQYF,TGCGCCAGCAGCCACTCCGGGACAGACCCCTACGAGCAGTACTTC
TRBD2,TRBJ2-1,TRBV9,.,CASSVGSSGNEQFF,TGTGCCAGCAGCGTAGGGTCTAGCGGCAATGAGCAGTTCTTC
.,TRBJ2-7,TRBV29-1,.,CSVELQGPYEQYF,TGCAGCGTTGAATTGCAGGGGCCCTACGAGCAGTACTTC
.,TRBJ1-2,TRBV3-1,many,CASSTRNYGYTF,TGTGCCAGCAGTACAAGGAACTATGGCTACACCTTC
.,TRBJ2-7,TRBV18,many,CASSPGRVGGLHEQYF,TGTGCCAGCTCACCCGGTAGGGTAGGGGGGCTCCACGAGCAGTACTTC
TRBD1,TRBJ2-2,TRBV6-2/TRBV6-3,many,CASRPGQGIIGELFF,TGTGCCAGCAGACCCGGACAGGGTATCATCGGGGAGCTGTTTTTT
TRBD2,TRBJ2-7,TRBV6-2/TRBV6-3,many,CASMGDSGNYEQYF,TGTGCCAGCATGGGGGATAGCGGGAACTACGAGCAGTACTTC
TRBD2,TRBJ2-7,TRBV14,medium-sized,CASSPAGGGYEQYF,TGTGCCAGCAGCCCGGCGGGAGGTGGGTACGAGCAGTACTTC
TRBD2,TRBJ2-7,TRBV19,.,CATRRGVEQYF,TGTGCCACCAGACGGGGGGTCGAGCAGTACTTC
.,TRBJ2-2,TRBV6-5,many,CASSRAPVVVGELFF,TGTGCCAGCAGTAGGGCGCCGGTAGTCGTAGGGGAGCTGTTTTTT
.,TRBJ2-2,TRBV7-3,.,CASSPQTWGENRGGELFF,TGTGCCAGCAGCCCCCAAACATGGGGGGAGAATAGGGGCGGGGAGCTGTTTTTT
.,TRBJ1-1,TRBV18,many,CASSPVGTEAFF,TGTGCCAGCTCACCCGTTGGCACTGAAGCTTTCTTT
.,TRBJ2-2,TRBV6-6,many,CASSSDRHTGELFF,TGTGCCAGCAGCTCAGACAGACACACCGGGGAGCTGTTTTTT
TRBD2,TRBJ2-1,TRBV12-3/TRBV12-4,.,CASYGWREKDNEQFF,TGTGCCAGCTATGGCTGGCGGGAGAAGGACAATGAGCAGTTCTTC
TRBD2,TRBJ2-1,TRBV7-3,medium-sized,CASSRIAGALIEQFF,TGTGCCAGCAGCCGTATAGCGGGAGCCTTGATTGAGCAGTTCTTC
.,TRBJ2-1,TRBV12-3/TRBV12-4,medium-sized,CASTLVRAAYNEQFF,TGTGCCAGCACCCTGGTGAGGGCGGCCTACAATGAGCAGTTCTTC
.,TRBJ1-5,TRBV12-3/TRBV12-4,many,CASSLEAGASNQPQHF,TGTGCCAGCAGTTTAGAGGCAGGGGCGTCGAATCAGCCCCAGCATTTT
TRBD2,TRBJ2-7,TRBV4-1,many,CASSHGRLAGIYEQYF,TGCGCCAGCAGCCACGGTAGACTAGCGGGGATCTACGAGCAGTACTTC
.,TRBJ1-1,TRBV7-9,many,CASSPRRGFEAFF,TGTGCCAGCAGTCCCCGGCGGGGATTTGAAGCTTTCTTT
.,TRBJ2-7,TRBV7-8,many,CASSPQGGPYEQYF,TGTGCCAGCAGCCCACAGGGCGGACCCTACGAGCAGTACTTC
TRBD2,TRBJ2-3,TRBV28,many,CASSSAGGSGDTQYF,TGTGCCAGCAGTTCCGCGGGGGGCAGTGGAGATACGCAGTATTTT
.,TRBJ2-3,TRBV5-1,.,CASSWTGGDTQYF,TGCGCCAGCAGCTGGACAGGAGGGGATACGCAGTATTTT
TRBD1,TRBJ1-1,TRBV5-1,many,CASSPWTGDFMNTEAFF,TGCGCCAGCAGCCCCTGGACAGGGGACTTCATGAACACTGAAGCTTTCTTT
TRBD2,TRBJ2-7,TRBV20-1,many,CSARLAGGREQYF,TGCAGTGCTCGACTAGCGGGAGGGCGCGAGCAGTACTTC
TRBD2,TRBJ2-1,TRBV20-1,many,CSAASGRVRYNEQFF,TGCAGTGCGGCTAGCGGGAGGGTCCGGTACAATGAGCAGTTCTTC
.,TRBJ1-3,TRBV6-4,many,CASSDRGSPDRNSGNTIYF,TGTGCCAGCAGTGACCGAGGTTCCCCCGACAGAAACTCTGGAAACACCATATATTTT
.,TRBJ1-1,TRBV12-3/TRBV12-4,many,CASTRMDTEAFF,TGTGCCAGCACCCGTATGGACACTGAAGCTTTCTTT
.,TRBJ2-7,TRBV20-1,many,CSARKTGTREQYF,TGCAGTGCTAGAAAAACAGGGACTCGGGAGCAGTACTTC
TRBD2,TRBJ2-1,TRBV7-2,medium-sized,CASSPRLAGGLEGEQFF,TGTGCCAGCAGCCCGCGACTAGCGGGAGGCCTGGAGGGTGAGCAGTTCTTC
TRBD2,TRBJ2-2,TRBV6-5,.,CASSYGKRRGGFTGELFF,TGTGCCAGCAGTTACGGGAAGCGGCGGGGGGGGTTCACCGGGGAGCTGTTTTTT
.,TRBJ2-3,TRBV24-1,many,CATSDSRTRPVADTQYF,TGTGCCACCAGTGATTCCCGGACCAGGCCAGTGGCAGATACGCAGTATTTT
TRBD1,TRBJ1-5,TRBV5-1,many,CASSLGDRDQPQHF,TGCGCCAGCAGCTTGGGGGACAGGGATCAGCCCCAGCATTTT
.,TRBJ2-2,TRBV19,few,CASSIKGTGELFF,TGTGCCAGTAGTATAAAGGGTACCGGGGAGCTGTTTTTT
TRBD2,TRBJ2-1,TRBV7-2,many,CASSSERESEQFF,TGTGCCAGCAGTTCCGAGCGGGAAAGTGAGCAGTTCTTC
.,TRBJ1-1,TRBV7-9,.,CASSFLELGGEAFF,TGTGCCAGCAGCTTTTTAGAGTTGGGGGGTGAAGCTTTCTTT
TRBD1,TRBJ2-3,TRBV15,many,CATSRTGESADTQYF,TGTGCCACCAGCAGGACAGGGGAATCGGCAGATACGCAGTATTTT
TRBD2,TRBJ2-7,TRBV20-1,.,CSVSGIGAYEQYF,TGCAGTGTTAGCGGGATTGGGGCCTACGAGCAGTACTTC
.,TRBJ1-3,TRBV12-3/TRBV12-4,many,CASSLGTDTSTIYF,TGTGCCAGCAGTCTGGGGACCGATACAAGCACCATATATTTT
.,TRBJ1-5,TRBV20-1,many,CSARDNRGNQPQHF,TGCAGTGCAAGGGACAACCGAGGGAATCAGCCCCAGCATTTT
.,TRBJ2-4,TRBV6-2/TRBV6-3,.,CASRRGGLEKKNIQYF,TGTGCCAGCAGGAGAGGGGGGCTGGAGAAGAAAAACATTCAGTACTTC
.,TRBJ2-3,TRBV27,many,CASSLPGTRGAARGTQYF,TGTGCCAGCAGTTTACCCGGGACAAGGGGGGCGGCGCGGGGTACGCAGTATTTT
TRBD2,TRBJ2-1,TRBV11-2,few,CASRTGGPYNEQFF,TGTGCCAGCAGGACGGGGGGGCCCTACAATGAGCAGTTCTTC
TRBD2,TRBJ2-4,TRBV10-3,many,CAISAASGTLTLAKNIQYF,TGTGCCATCAGTGCGGCTAGCGGGACGCTAACTCTAGCCAAAAACATTCAGTACTTC
TRBD1,TRBJ2-7,TRBV28,.,CASSDGTGFSEQYF,TGTGCCAGCAGTGACGGGACAGGGTTTTCCGAGCAGTACTTC
.,TRBJ1-1,TRBV29-1,many,CSVDPSGAWGTEAFF,TGCAGCGTTGACCCCTCAGGGGCATGGGGCACTGAAGCTTTCTTT
.,TRBJ2-6,TRBV5-4,many,CASSLDSRPGANVLTF,TGTGCCAGCAGCTTAGACAGTAGACCTGGGGCCAACGTCCTGACTTTC
TRBD2,TRBJ2-2,TRBV29-1,many,CSVDGREGVGELFF,TGCAGCGTTGACGGGCGGGAGGGCGTCGGGGAGCTGTTTTTT
TRBD1,TRBJ2-2,TRBV12-3/TRBV12-4,many,CASSLSTGGYGELFF,TGTGCCAGCAGTTTAAGTACAGGGGGCTATGGGGAGCTGTTTTTT